Presented here are 7 T cell receptor beta chains from one specimen sequenced in a study of regulatory T cells in long-lasting Graves disease. To make TCR beta libraries, researchers used iRepertoire HTBI primers and Arm-PCR of CDR3 regions. TCRdb re-called the multiplex PCR reads with MiXCR, one entry per CDR3 protein. The profile shows about 310,000 distinct CDR3 sequences, roughly a fifth of them singletons. Noted time point: persistent/refractory GD, antithyroid drugs over 5 years with positive TRAb. From PBMCs, RNA was extracted and then used to make the TCR library. Source: peripheral blood mononuclear cells (PBMCs), taken when the disease was refractory, from a patient treated with antithyroid drugs. The origin of the receptors is a female donor with Graves disease.

This clonotype was recorded many times. The chain recombines TRBV6-1 with TRBJ1-2, with D uncertain. V lost 5 bases to trimming and J lost 2 bases, with 9 bases between them. Germline V lookup: CDR1 MNHNS, CDR2 SASEGT. The CDR3 spans 13 residues. The CDR3 sequence is CASSPGPNYGYTF. CDR3 nucleotide sequence: TGTGCCAGCAGTCCGGGCCCGAACTATGGCTACACCTTC.

This clonotype was seen a few times. This chain joins TRBV6-1 and TRBJ1-1; 9 positions match TRBD1. The germline gives CDR1 MNHNS, CDR2 SASEGT. The CDR3 is made up of 13 amino acids. With V trimmed by 5 bases and J by 11 bases, 9 bases remained unmatched. CDR3 residues: CASSTAWDRDAFF. CDR3 DNA sequence: TGTGCCAGCAGTACCGCGTGGGACAGGGACGCTTTCTTT.

This clonotype has ten or more counts. The chain joins TRBV7-2 to TRBJ2-7; TRBD2 aligns across 14 bases. The germline V gene has CDR1 SGHTA and CDR2 FQGNSA. With 5 bases clipped from V and 6 bases from J, the junction kept 3 bases outside the gene matches. The CDR3 length is 14 residues. The CDR3 DNA reads TGTGCCAGCAGCAAGGGACTAGCGGGAGCCGAGCAGTACTTC. Protein: CASSKGLAGAEQYF.

This clonotype was picked up a small number of times. Here the CDR3 reads CASSLVGQNTIYF. DNA of the CDR3: TGTGCCAGCAGCTTAGTCGGCCAAAACACCATATATTTT. The rearrangement uses TRBV7-2 and TRBJ1-3; D not resolved. CDR3 length: 13 residues. Germline V CDR1 and CDR2: SGHTA, FQGNSA. Between the trimmed V and J ends, which lost 1 base and 6 bases, there was a span of 7 bases.

The rearrangement links TRBV7-9 to TRBJ2-5; 12 positions match TRBD2. The V gene end was trimmed by 5 bases and the J gene end by 4 bases; junction bases not matched to a gene: 11. The CDR3 is 17 amino acids. Germline lookup yields CDR1 SEHNR and CDR2 FQNEAQ (reference sequence). CDR3 sequence (DNA): TGTGCCAGCAGCCCGACTAGCGGGAGACCGGTAGCAGAGACCCAGTACTTC. Its translation is CASSPTSGRPVAETQYF. The full variable domain, with the rest looked up from reference TRBV7-9 and TRBJ2-5, is DTGVSQNPRHKITKRGQNVTFRCDPISEHNRLYWYRQTLGQGPEFLTYFQNEAQLEKSRLLSDRFSAERPKGSFSTLEIQRTEQGDSAMYLCASSPTSGRPVAETQYFGPGTRLLVL.

In DNA form, the CDR3 reads TGTGCCAGTAGTCCCCGGGACAGATGGACTGAAGCTTTCTTT. Translation: CASSPRDRWTEAFF. The chain is built from TRBV19 and TRBJ1-1; 7 bases agree with TRBD1. The trim removed 5 bases at V and 5 bases at J, leaving 8 bases unmatched. This CDR3 is 14 amino acids long. The germline CDR1 and CDR2 sequences are LNHDA and SQIVND (reference sequence).

The gene calls are TRBV27 and TRBJ2-5; 9 bases align to TRBD1. The CDR3 has 14 residues. Germline V lookup: CDR1 MNHEY, CDR2 SMNVEV (reference sequence). After removal of 5 bases from V and 6 bases from J, the junction contained 7 bases not matched to a gene. This chain's CDR3 is CASSKGQGSQTQYF. CDR3 in DNA: TGTGCCAGCAGTAAGGGACAGGGCTCCCAGACCCAGTACTTC.